One and the same sample provided the 18 T cell receptor beta chains below, sequenced in a study of blood T cells in healthy people across ages. The authors ran a second PCR of roughly 6 to 12 cycles using a sample-barcoded 5' primer and a J-beta primer mix. One entry per CDR3 protein, called by TCRdb with MiXCR from the 5' RACE reads. The data show more than 750,000 distinct CDR3 sequences, with 25% to 35% seen just once and roughly a tenth held by the top ten. This sample was also put to use in a study of T cells of mothers and their children.

The specimen sequenced was blood. Receptor source: a woman between 35 and 50 years old in good health.

This clonotype was seen more than once but under ten times. This chain links TRBV3-1 with TRBJ2-6, with unresolved D. V was pared by 1 base and J by 3 bases, with 7 bases between. Germline V gene sequence: CDR1 LGHDT, CDR2 YNNKEL (reference sequence). CDR3 length: 15 residues. CDR3 residues: CASSQARSGANVLTF. CDR3 DNA sequence: TGTGCCAGCAGCCAAGCAAGGAGTGGGGCCAACGTCCTGACTTTC.

The V gene is TRBV3-1, the J gene TRBJ1-6, with no clear D. The germline V gene encodes CDR1 LGHDT and CDR2 YNNKEL (reference sequence). CDR3 length: 17 residues. Deletions cut 5 bases from V and 6 bases from J, with 20 bases between. CDR3: CASSLKTRGSRNSPLHF. The DNA of the CDR3 is TGTGCCAGCAGCTTAAAAACCCGGGGTTCACGTAATTCACCCCTCCACTTT. Complete variable domain (other parts from reference TRBV3-1 and TRBJ1-6): DTAVSQTPKYLVTQMGNDKSIKCEQNLGHDTMYWYKQDSKKFLKIMFSYNNKELIINETVPNRFSPKSPDKAHLNLHINSLELGDSAVYFCASSLKTRGSRNSPLHFGNGTRLTVT.

The chain recombines TRBV19 with TRBJ2-2; 16 bases match TRBD2. The CDR3 length is 17 residues. Germline values: CDR1 LNHDA, CDR2 SQIVND (reference sequence). With V trimmed by 5 bases and J by 5 bases, 5 bases remained unmatched. CDR3 bases: TGTGCCAGTAGTGGGACTAGCGGGGGGGCCTGGACCGGGGAGCTGTTTTTT. Residues: CASSGTSGGAWTGELFF.

The chain links TRBV3-1 to TRBJ2-1; possibly TRBD1 for D (7 bases). This CDR3 spans 17 amino acids. The V and J ends lost 0 bases and 4 bases respectively, with 16 bases between them. Germline loops: CDR1 LGHDT, CDR2 YNNKEL (reference sequence). As DNA, the CDR3 is TGTGCCAGCAGCCAAGATCTCGGAGGGGGCGGATACAATGAGCAGTTCTTC. Protein sequence: CASSQDLGGGGYNEQFF.

In this sample, this clonotype turned up many times. The rearrangement links TRBV20-1 to TRBJ2-7; maybe TRBD2 (6 bases). Germline CDR1 reads DFQATT; CDR2 reads SNEGSKA (reference sequence). The CDR3 extends over 15 amino acids. Trimming removed 0 bases at V and 2 bases at J, with 14 bases between. The CDR3 loop is CSARDRAGSPYEQYF. The CDR3 coding sequence is TGCAGTGCTAGAGATCGGGCGGGGTCTCCCTACGAGCAGTACTTC.

This rearrangement joins TRBV9 to TRBJ2-5, with D perhaps assigned TRBD1 or TRBD2 (5 bases each). Trimming pared 0 bases from V and 5 bases from J, leaving 14 bases between. The CDR3 is made up of 15 amino acids. Germline lookup yields CDR1 SGDLS and CDR2 YYNGEE. The CDR3 protein is CASSVDYGAGETQYF. CDR3 DNA sequence: TGTGCCAGCAGCGTAGATTACGGGGCTGGGGAGACCCAGTACTTC.

The J gene is TRBJ1-2, the V gene TRBV28; 10 bases are shared with TRBD1. From germline, CDR1 is MDHEN and CDR2 SYDVKM. After removal of 5 bases from V and 1 base from J, the junction contained 4 bases not matched to a gene. The CDR3 runs to 15 residues. The CDR3 DNA sequence: TGTGCCAGCAGTCCTGACAGGGGGCTTAACTATGGCTACACCTTC. It is translated as CASSPDRGLNYGYTF.

J is TRBJ2-3 and V is TRBV29-1; perhaps D is TRBD1 or TRBD2 (5 bases each). Trimming removed 2 bases at V and 0 bases at J, with 12 bases between. This CDR3 comprises 15 residues. Germline V gene sequence: CDR1 SQVTM, CDR2 ANQGSEA. CDR3 nucleotide sequence: TGCAGCGTTGAATCCTGGGGACGAAGCACAGATACGCAGTATTTT. It yields the protein CSVESWGRSTDTQYF.

This chain uses TRBV9 with TRBJ2-1; D is undetermined. The J call may be faulty, since TRBJ2-7 better matches the DNA end. The CDR3 consists of 15 residues. CDR1 is SGDLS and CDR2 is YYNGEE in the germline V gene. Here the CDR3 DNA reads TGTGCCAGCAGCACCGGAACTCGTACCTACAATGAGCAGTACTTC. Translation: CASSTGTRTYNEQYF.

Regarding this clonotype: Being one base from a much bigger clone, this may be a read error. This sequence joins TRBV29-1 and TRBJ2-5; the D is unclear. Near its end, the DNA agrees better with TRBJ2-1, so the J call may be wrong. CDR1 is SQVTM and CDR2 is ANQGSEA in the germline V gene. This CDR3 has 12 amino acids. The DNA of the CDR3 is TGCAGCGTTGACAAGTACCAAGAGACCCAGTTCTTC. Translated, it gives CSVDKYQETQFF.

In its sample, this clonotype was seen a few times. The rearrangement links TRBV28 to TRBJ2-5, with D perhaps TRBD1 (6 bases). The V end was cut by 4 bases, the J end by 2 bases, with 23 bases between. Per germline, CDR1 MDHEN and CDR2 SYDVKM. The CDR3 runs 18 residues. This chain's CDR3 is CASSSMRGTSEGQETQYF. DNA of the CDR3: TGTGCCAGCAGTTCTATGCGAGGGACATCCGAGGGGCAAGAGACCCAGTACTTC.

This clonotype turned up a few times. This chain uses TRBV5-1 with TRBJ1-1; 10 bases align to TRBD1. The V gene end was trimmed by 4 bases and the J gene end by 5 bases; junction bases not matched to a gene: 8. Germline V CDR1 and CDR2: SGHRS, YFSETQ. The CDR3 has 15 amino acids. CDR3 amino acids: CASSTGQGMRTEAFF. CDR3 sequence (DNA): TGCGCCAGCAGCACGGGACAGGGGATGAGGACTGAAGCTTTCTTT.

This clonotype was picked up many times. This chain uses TRBV12-3 or TRBV12-4 with TRBJ2-1; 12 nucleotides agree with TRBD1. CDR3 length equals 18 residues. J was trimmed by 4 bases and V by 5 bases; bases with no gene match: 12. CDR3 residues: CASSRSTSGQGAYNEQFF. The CDR3 nucleotides are TGTGCCAGCAGTCGCAGCACCTCGGGACAGGGGGCTTACAATGAGCAGTTCTTC.

The J gene is TRBJ1-5, the V gene TRBV12-3 or TRBV12-4; tentative D call: TRBD1 (6 bases). V lost 0 bases, J lost 5 bases, and 8 bases lay in between. The CDR3 is 14 residues long. The CDR3 nucleotides read TGTGCCAGCAGTTTAGCGCAGGGGCATCAGCCCCAGCATTTT. It is translated as CASSLAQGHQPQHF.

This clonotype was seen a few times. V and J are TRBV20-1 and TRBJ2-1; D gene uncertain. The germline gives CDR1 DFQATT, CDR2 SNEGSKA (reference sequence). Trimming took off 6 bases at V and 9 bases at J, with 15 bases between the two ends. CDR3 length: 12 amino acids. In nucleotides, the CDR3 is TGCAGTGCCAGAAATGAGTACGCTGAGCAGTTCTTC. It codes for CSARNEYAEQFF.

Worth noting for this clonotype: The junction departs from the called germline gene at one end, perhaps through a read error. This chain uses TRBV4-2 with TRBJ2-3, with 14 bases aligning to TRBD2. CDR1 is LGHNA and CDR2 is YNFKEQ in the germline V gene. CDR3 length equals 16 residues. CDR3 coding DNA: TGTGCCAACAGCCAGACTAGCGGGGGGGCCACAGATACGCAGTATTTT. Translated: CANSQTSGGATDTQYF.

The V call is TRBV12-3 or TRBV12-4, the J call TRBJ1-2; D unclear. The CDR3 loop spans 15 amino acids. Trimming shortened V by 2 bases and J by 4 bases, and 14 bases separated the two germline ends. The CDR3 DNA is TGTGCCAGCAGTTTACGACGTGGTGCCAGCTATGGCTACACCTTC. Translating it yields CASSLRRGASYGYTF.

This rearrangement joins TRBV7-6 to TRBJ1-2, with 7 positions matching TRBD1. This CDR3 has 15 residues. The germline V gene has CDR1 SGHVS and CDR2 FNYEAQ. The trim removed 4 bases at V and 4 bases at J, leaving 9 bases unmatched. CDR3: CASSSGGSPTYGYTF. The CDR3 DNA sequence: TGTGCCAGCAGCTCAGGGGGATCCCCTACCTATGGCTACACCTTC. The full variable domain, rest sourced from reference TRBV7-6 and TRBJ1-2, is GAGVSQSPRYKVTKRGQDVALRCDPISGHVSLYWYRQALGQGPEFLTYFNYEAQQDKSGLPNDRFSAERPEGSISTLTIQRTEQRDSAMYRCASSSGGSPTYGYTFGSGTRLTVV.